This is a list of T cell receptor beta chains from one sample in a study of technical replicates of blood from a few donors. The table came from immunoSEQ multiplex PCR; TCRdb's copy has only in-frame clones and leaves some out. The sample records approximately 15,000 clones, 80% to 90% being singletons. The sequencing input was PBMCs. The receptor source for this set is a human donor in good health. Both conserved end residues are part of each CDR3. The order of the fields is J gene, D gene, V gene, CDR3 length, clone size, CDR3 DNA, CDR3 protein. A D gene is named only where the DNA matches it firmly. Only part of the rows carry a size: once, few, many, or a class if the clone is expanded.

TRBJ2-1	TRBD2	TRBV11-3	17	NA	TGTGCCAGCAGTCAAGAGGGGCTAGCGGGAGTCTACAATGAGCAGTTCTTC	CASSQEGLAGVYNEQFF
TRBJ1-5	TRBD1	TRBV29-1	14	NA	TGCAGCGCCCGCGGGACAGGGTCAGATCAGCCCCAGCATTTT	CSARGTGSDQPQHF
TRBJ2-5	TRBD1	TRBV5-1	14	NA	TGCGCCAGCAGCTCCGGGACAGGGCAAGAGACCCAGTACTTC	CASSSGTGQETQYF
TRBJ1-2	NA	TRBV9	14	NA	TGTGCCAGCAGCATAGGACAGCCCAACTATGGCTACACCTTC	CASSIGQPNYGYTF
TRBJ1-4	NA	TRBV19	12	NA	TGTGCCAGTAGCCGAGACACCGAAAAACTGTTTTTT	CASSRDTEKLFF
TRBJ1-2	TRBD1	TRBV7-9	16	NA	TGTGCCAGCAGCTTATCGGAGGGACAGCCACTCTATGGCTACACCTTC	CASSLSEGQPLYGYTF
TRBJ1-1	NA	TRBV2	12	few	TGTGCCAGCAGTGAAGGCGGATATGAAGCTTTCTTT	CASSEGGYEAFF
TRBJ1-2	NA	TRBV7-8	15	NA	TGTGCCAGCAGCCTATCAACAGAGGGTCGGAATGGCTACACCTTC	CASSLSTEGRNGYTF
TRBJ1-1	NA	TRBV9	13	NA	TGTGCCAGCAGCGTAGTAGGGTCGGGGAAAGCTTTCTTT	CASSVVGSGKAFF
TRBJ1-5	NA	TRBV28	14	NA	TGTGCCAGCACCCCGGGGAGCCGGGATCAGCCCCAGCATTTT	CASTPGSRDQPQHF
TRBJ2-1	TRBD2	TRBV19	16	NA	TGTGCCAGTAGTATTACTAGCGGGAAGTCCTACAATGAGCAGTTCTTC	CASSITSGKSYNEQFF
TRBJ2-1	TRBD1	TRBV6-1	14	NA	TGTGCCAGCTTCCGGGACAGGGGCTACAATGAGCAGTTCTTC	CASFRDRGYNEQFF
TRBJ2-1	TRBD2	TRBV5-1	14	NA	TGCGCCAGCAGCCTAAGCGGGACCTACAATGAGCAGTTCTTC	CASSLSGTYNEQFF
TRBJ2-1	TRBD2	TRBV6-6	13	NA	TGTGCCAGCACCGGGACTAGCGTCAATGAGCAGTTCTTC	CASTGTSVNEQFF
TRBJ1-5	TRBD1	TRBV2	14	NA	TGTGCCAGCAGAGGACAGGGCTACAATCAGCCCCAGCATTTT	CASRGQGYNQPQHF
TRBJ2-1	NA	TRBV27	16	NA	TGTGCCAGCAGTTTGGTAAGCTTTTCCTCCTACAATGAGCAGTTCTTC	CASSLVSFSSYNEQFF
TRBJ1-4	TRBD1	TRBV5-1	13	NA	TGCGCCAGCAGCACAGGGGGCGGGGAAAAACTGTTTTTT	CASSTGGGEKLFF
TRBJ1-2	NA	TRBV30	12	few	TGTGCCTGGAGTGTGACAGTATATGGCTACACCTTC	CAWSVTVYGYTF
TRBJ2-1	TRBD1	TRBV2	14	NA	TGTGCCAGCGGCCGGGACAGGGCCTACAATGAGCAGTTCTTC	CASGRDRAYNEQFF
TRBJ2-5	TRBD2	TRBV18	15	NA	TGTGCCAGCTCAGTTAGCGGGAGGGTTCAAGAGACCCAGTACTTC	CASSVSGRVQETQYF
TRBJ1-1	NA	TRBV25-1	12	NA	TGTGCCAGCAGAGGAGGGAACACTGAAGCTTTCTTT	CASRGGNTEAFF
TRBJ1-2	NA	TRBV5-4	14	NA	TGTGCCAGCAGCTCGTCAGGGATGGATGGGGGCTACACCTTC	CASSSSGMDGGYTF
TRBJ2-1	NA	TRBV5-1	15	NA	TGCGCCAGCAGCGACGGACATAACTCCTACAATGAGCAGTTCTTC	CASSDGHNSYNEQFF
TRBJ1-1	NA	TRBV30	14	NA	TGTGCCTGGAGTCCGGGACACGGGAACACTGAAGCTTTCTTT	CAWSPGHGNTEAFF